This record concerns one T cell receptor (beta chain) sequence. This clonotype came up a few times. Its recognized antigen is unknown. Within one base of it there is no much larger clone, and no base qualities were kept. The instrument was an Illumina NovaSeq 6000. cDNA libraries for TCRalpha and TCRbeta were prepared by 5'RACE using constant-segment primers, with sample barcodes and unique molecular identifiers added. RNA was extracted from every sample with Trizol reagent. Libraries were amplified in two PCR steps, with a second sample barcode and Illumina TruSeq adapters added in the second step. Sequencing of the libraries was done on an Illumina NovaSeq, producing 2 x 150 bp paired-end reads. In the paper's pipeline: Reads were demultiplexed and collapsed into UMI-guided consensus sequences with migec v1.2.7. Using mixcr v2.1.11, UMI consensuses were aligned to TRA and TRB V and J templates and then assembled into clonotypes. Expanded or contracted clonotypes were those called significant by both edgeR and NoisET, with noise models trained on biological replicates. For edgeR calls, the cutoffs were a false discovery rate-adjusted p below 0.01 and a log2 fold-change threshold of 1. As an exploratory analysis of dynamics, max-normalized trajectories of the 1000 most abundant clonotypes were examined with PCA combined with hierarchical clustering. The CD4 or CD8 phenotype of responding clones was assigned using the separately sequenced CD4+ and CD8+ repertoires. TCRdb applied fastp at Q25 and MiXCR to the public reads, then kept only in-frame beta chains. Each record represents a unique CDR3 protein, reported with the most common genes and DNA among its rows. The V and J calls were determined by TCRdb, not by the authors. The sample has 550,000 to 600,000 distinct CDR3 sequences on record, approximately 15% of them singletons. The ten biggest clones cover around 8.1% of the sample.

PBMCs were isolated by Ficoll-Paque density gradient centrifugation. The data were taken from a study of T-cell memory formation after mild COVID-19 (dated by TCRdb to the early 2020s). For the wider study: Most TCR sequence clusters were specific to one of the two donors. Two young, previously healthy adult volunteers made up the cohort, one male and one female. In two donors, T-cell clones that expanded and contracted after mild COVID-19 were followed by sequencing TCRalpha and TCRbeta repertoires longitudinally.

Findings and caveats that apply to the study as a whole: Only a couple of mild cases were covered in the study, and larger cohorts including severe cases with pre-infection samples were considered necessary. The second-wave clones that peaked on day 37 were not confirmed to be SARS-CoV-2 specific. The detection of some responding clones in pre-infection memory suggests that pre-existing cross-reactive memory T cells joined the SARS-CoV-2 response. From day 15 to 85, contracting clones showed balanced CD4/CD8 phenotypes, whereas a second wave of clones that expanded from day 15 to 37 leaned towards CD4+. Contracting CD4+ clones were located mainly in the CM and EM memory subsets, whereas CD8+ clones were found to be enriched in EMRA.

This sequence originates from an adult woman who had mild COVID-19 (a few samples of this study predate the infection). The sample titles of this study are shuffled in the database, so cell type and time point are left out; the donor was told from shared clones. The specimen was PBMCs or a T cell subset sorted from them (not recorded which).

This receptor carries the CDR3 CASSESAWADTQYF. The base sequence is TGTGCCAGCAGTGAATCCGCGTGGGCAGATACGCAGTATTTT. Rearrangement joined TRBV25-1 to TRBJ2-3; the D gene cannot be named for sure. CDR1 and CDR2, looked up from the germline V gene, are MGHDK and SYGVNS. V loses 1 base of germline sequence and J loses 4 bases, and the interval between the two ends is 9 bases. Including the terminal cysteine and phenylalanine, the CDR3 comprises 14 residues. The only DNA kept is the CDR3, 42 bases in frame from the first base. This CDR3, with the reference TRBV25-1 and TRBJ2-3 proteins standing in past its ends, gives the full variable domain EADIYQTPRYLVIGTGKKITLECSQTMGHDKMYWYQQDPGMELHLIHYSYGVNSTEKGDLSSESTVSRIRTEHFPLTLESARPSHTSQYLCASSESAWADTQYFGPGTRLTVL.